A selection of T cell receptor beta chains follows, all from one sample in a study of cytomegalovirus exposure and HLA in healthy donors. TCRdb keeps only in-frame clones here, not all; method: immunoSEQ multiplex PCR. Of about 130,000 clones listed, 66% were seen once; the top ten hold about 1.5%. The sequenced sample was PBMCs. These receptors were obtained from a human donor in good health. The CDR3 runs from the conserved cysteine through the conserved F or W. Each record gives: J gene, V gene, clone size, D gene, CDR3 protein, CDR3 DNA. A D gene is named only where the DNA matches it firmly. The size field is filled for only some rows; it gives once, few, many or a size class.

TRBJ1-2	TRBV4-1	.	.	CASSPGTQNYGYTF	TGCGCCAGCAGCCCCGGGACACAAAACTATGGCTACACCTTC
TRBJ1-4	TRBV27	few	.	CASSLSAGGGELFF	TGTGCCAGCAGTTTATCGGCGGGGGGGGGAGAACTGTTTTTT
TRBJ1-5	TRBV4-1	.	.	CASSRSRGLNQPQHF	TGCGCCAGCAGCCGTTCAAGAGGGTTAAATCAGCCCCAGCATTTT
TRBJ2-7	TRBV11-3	.	TRBD1	CASSLDTLLGQGLSYEQYF	TGTGCCAGCAGCTTAGATACCCTCCTGGGACAGGGCTTATCCTACGAGCAGTACTTC
TRBJ2-2	TRBV28	few	.	CASSLSGYAGELFF	TGTGCCAGCAGTTTATCAGGGTACGCCGGGGAGCTGTTTTTT
TRBJ2-7	TRBV18	.	.	CASSPGTRSYEQYF	TGTGCCAGCTCCCCCGGGACACGATCATACGAGCAGTACTTC
TRBJ2-7	TRBV10-3	.	TRBD1	CAIRRDRGLWSEQYF	TGTGCCATCAGAAGGGACAGGGGACTTTGGAGCGAGCAGTACTTC
TRBJ1-2	TRBV27	.	.	CASSPSVRNYGYTF	TGTGCCAGCAGTCCCAGTGTCAGGAACTATGGCTACACCTTC
TRBJ2-2	TRBV28	few	TRBD2	CASSLYLAGGTNTGELFF	TGTGCCAGCAGTTTATATTTAGCGGGAGGGACGAACACCGGGGAGCTGTTTTTT
TRBJ2-3	TRBV28	few	.	CASAVADTQYF	TGTGCCAGCGCGGTGGCAGATACGCAGTATTTT
TRBJ2-5	TRBV19	.	.	CASSIADSQETQYF	TGTGCCAGTAGTATAGCGGACAGCCAAGAGACCCAGTACTTC
TRBJ2-1	TRBV18	.	TRBD2	CASSPPSSGRKEILNEQFF	TGTGCCAGCTCACCACCGTCCAGCGGGAGGAAAGAGATCCTCAATGAGCAGTTCTTC
TRBJ1-1	TRBV2	.	.	CASSERATGGGTEAFF	TGTGCCAGCAGTGAACGGGCCACGGGCGGGGGGACTGAAGCTTTCTTT
TRBJ1-4	TRBV27	few	.	CASSFAAGASEKLFF	TGTGCCAGCAGCTTCGCGGCGGGGGCGTCAGAAAAACTGTTTTTT
TRBJ2-1	TRBV4-1	few	TRBD1	CASSPGQGEYNEQFF	TGCGCCAGCAGCCCTGGACAGGGGGAATACAATGAGCAGTTCTTC
TRBJ1-2	TRBV10-3	.	TRBD1	CAISDLTGDGYTF	TGTGCCATCAGCGACCTCACAGGGGATGGCTACACCTTC
TRBJ2-4	TRBV7-9	.	TRBD2	CASSLVREGRQNIQYF	TGTGCCAGCAGCTTAGTTCGGGAGGGCCGCCAAAACATTCAGTACTTC
TRBJ1-2	TRBV5-5	.	.	CASSPGREDYGYTF	TGTGCCAGCAGCCCGGGACGGGAGGACTATGGCTACACCTTC
TRBJ2-6	TRBV9	.	TRBD1	CASSVFGTGSSGANVLTF	TGTGCCAGCAGCGTATTTGGGACAGGGAGCTCTGGGGCCAACGTCCTGACTTTC
TRBJ2-7	TRBV28	.	.	CASSLRAARASEQYF	TGTGCCAGCAGTTTACGGGCGGCCAGGGCCTCGGAGCAGTACTTC
TRBJ2-3	TRBV9	.	TRBD2	CASSVEGLLTDTQYF	TGTGCCAGCAGCGTAGAGGGACTACTCACAGATACGCAGTATTTT
TRBJ2-2	TRBV25-1	.	TRBD1	CASSKDRGLTGELFF	TGTGCCAGCAGTAAGGACAGGGGACTCACCGGGGAGCTGTTTTTT
TRBJ2-7	TRBV7-9	.	.	CASSPRGAPGNEQYF	TGTGCCAGCAGCCCCCGTGGGGCTCCAGGAAACGAGCAGTACTTC
TRBJ2-7	TRBV28	.	.	CASSSLRVVGHALYEQYF	TGTGCCAGCAGTTCCTTAAGAGTTGTGGGGCACGCCCTCTACGAGCAGTACTTC
TRBJ2-7	TRBV6-6	.	.	CASTERVDRLGEQYF	TGTGCCAGCACCGAACGGGTCGACAGACTTGGAGAGCAGTACTTC
TRBJ2-7	TRBV5-4	.	TRBD2	CASSLSLAGDEQYF	TGTGCCAGCAGCTTGAGCCTAGCGGGAGACGAGCAGTACTTC
TRBJ2-7	TRBV27	.	.	CASSSLIRDEQYF	TGTGCCAGCAGTTCACTTATTCGAGACGAGCAGTACTTC
TRBJ2-7	TRBV10-2	once	TRBD2	CASSDSGRVYEQYF	TGCGCCAGCAGTGATAGCGGGAGGGTGTACGAGCAGTACTTC
TRBJ2-4	TRBV4-3	.	TRBD2	CASSQEGGRRAKNIQYF	TGCGCCAGCAGCCAAGAAGGCGGGAGAAGGGCAAAAAACATTCAGTACTTC
TRBJ2-7	TRBV11-2	.	TRBD1	CASSLARAFPGQGSYEQYF	TGTGCCAGCAGCTTAGCACGCGCCTTTCCGGGACAGGGGAGTTACGAGCAGTACTTC
TRBJ1-4	TRBV4-1	few	.	CASSQDLRVGEKLFF	TGCGCCAGCAGCCAAGATCTACGGGTTGGGGAAAAACTGTTTTTT
TRBJ2-7	TRBV6-5	.	TRBD1	CASSYGQGAYEQYF	TGTGCCAGCAGTTACGGACAGGGGGCCTACGAGCAGTACTTC
TRBJ2-7	TRBV7-9	.	TRBD2	CASSPYVSGRPSSEQYF	TGTGCCAGCAGCCCCTACGTTAGCGGGAGGCCGTCCTCCGAGCAGTACTTC
TRBJ2-3	TRBV4-1	.	TRBD1	CASSQEGQGTDTQYF	TGCGCCAGCAGCCAAGAGGGACAGGGCACAGATACGCAGTATTTT
TRBJ2-5	TRBV18	.	.	CASSPRSSYQETQYF	TGTGCCAGCTCGCCGCGCTCATCGTACCAAGAGACCCAGTACTTC
TRBJ2-7	TRBV4-2	.	TRBD2	CASSPRLAGEVYEQYF	TGTGCCAGCAGCCCCCGACTAGCGGGAGAAGTCTACGAGCAGTACTTC
TRBJ2-2	TRBV2	.	TRBD1	CASSQTGGTGELFF	TGTGCCAGCAGTCAGACAGGGGGGACCGGGGAGCTGTTTTTT
TRBJ2-7	TRBV11-2	.	TRBD1	CASSFLSGGPYEQYF	TGTGCCAGCAGCTTCCTATCAGGGGGCCCCTACGAGCAGTACTTC
TRBJ2-7	TRBV11-2	.	TRBD2	CASSLDSGTSGRSDEQYF	TGTGCCAGCAGCTTAGACTCCGGGACTAGCGGGAGATCAGACGAGCAGTACTTC
TRBJ2-1	TRBV10-3	.	.	CAISEVRGDEQFF	TGTGCCATCAGTGAGGTCAGGGGCGATGAGCAGTTCTTC
TRBJ2-7	TRBV18	.	.	CASSPRGGNEQYF	TGTGCCAGCTCACCACGCGGAGGGAACGAGCAGTACTTC
TRBJ2-2	TRBV18	.	TRBD1	CASSPWGTANTGELFF	TGTGCCAGCTCACCATGGGGGACAGCGAACACCGGGGAGCTGTTTTTT
TRBJ2-3	TRBV19	once	.	CASSPNLDTQYF	TGTGCCAGTAGTCCAAACTTGGATACGCAGTATTTT
TRBJ1-5	TRBV5-6	.	.	CASSFNPGTAYSNQPQHF	TGTGCCAGCAGCTTTAACCCGGGAACAGCTTATAGCAATCAGCCCCAGCATTTT
TRBJ2-1	TRBV4-2	.	TRBD1	CASSHPGQGAGEQFF	TGTGCCAGCAGCCACCCGGGACAGGGGGCGGGTGAGCAGTTCTTC
TRBJ2-1	TRBV10-3	few	TRBD1	CAISPAGDRVPYHNEQFF	TGTGCCATCAGTCCCGCCGGGGACAGGGTACCTTATCACAATGAGCAGTTCTTC